The 2 T cell receptor beta chains below come from one sample, sequenced in a study of response to subunit inactivated influenza vaccine. TCRdb reprocessed the RT-PCR reads with MiXCR, giving one entry per CDR3 protein. This table holds roughly 780,000 distinct CDR3 sequences, 15% to 20% found once. The starting material was PBMCs from blood, obtained 4 to 6 days after vaccination. Every receptor here comes from a man aged 50 to 59 who received an inactivated influenza vaccine.

The chain is built from TRBV4-1 and TRBJ1-5; tentatively, D is TRBD1 (5 bases). The ends were cut back, 1 base at V and 0 bases at J, with 10 bases in the middle. The V gene's germline CDR1 is MGHRA and CDR2 YSYEKL. This CDR3 spans 16 amino acids. CDR3 residues: CASSQASGNSNQPQHF. CDR3 DNA sequence: TGCGCCAGCAGCCAAGCCTCAGGGAATAGCAATCAGCCCCAGCATTTT.

This clonotype was picked up a small number of times. The chain carries TRBV12-3 or TRBV12-4 and TRBJ2-1, with TRBD2 matching over 11 bases. The length of the CDR3 is 16 residues. Trimming cost V 5 bases and J 3 bases; bases outside gene matches: 6. CDR3 nucleotides: TGTGCCAGCAGTCTGACTAGCGGGGCCTTCTACAATGAGCAGTTCTTC. Translation gives CASSLTSGAFYNEQFF.